The entry below gives a single T cell receptor beta chain sequence along with its context. Its antigen is currently unknown. Germline lookup yields CDR1 SGHRS and CDR2 YFSETQ. The CDR3 sequence is 16 residues long. V shed 6 bases and J shed 1 base, with 18 bases lying between them. The data originate from a study of blood T cells in healthy people across ages. The study, taken as a whole, reports: Strongly correlated with naive T cell percentage was TCR beta diversity.

The use of a sample-barcoded 5' primer and a J-beta primer mix characterized a second PCR of roughly 6 to 11 cycles. TCRdb called the 5' RACE reads again in MiXCR, with one record for every CDR3 protein. The table shows about 1.7 million distinct CDR3 sequences, with roughly 28% occurring only once. Caucasian individuals from Russia who were healthy and aged about 6 to 95 acted as donors. V is TRBV5-1 and J is TRBJ2-3; D is perhaps TRBD1 (7 bases). The receptor's source is a woman in her twenties or thirties in good health. The material sequenced was blood. CDR3 DNA: TGCGCCAGCACGGGGGCAGGGGGTCTTGGCACAGATACGCAGTATTTT. Translated, it gives CASTGAGGLGTDTQYF. Looking up the rest from reference TRBV5-1 and TRBJ2-3 gives the full variable domain: KAGVTQTPRYLIKTRGQQVTLSCSPISGHRSVSWYQQTPGQGLQFLFEYFSETQRNKGNFPGRFSGRQFSNSRSEMNVSTLELGDSALYLCASTGAGGLGTDTQYFGPGTRLTVL.